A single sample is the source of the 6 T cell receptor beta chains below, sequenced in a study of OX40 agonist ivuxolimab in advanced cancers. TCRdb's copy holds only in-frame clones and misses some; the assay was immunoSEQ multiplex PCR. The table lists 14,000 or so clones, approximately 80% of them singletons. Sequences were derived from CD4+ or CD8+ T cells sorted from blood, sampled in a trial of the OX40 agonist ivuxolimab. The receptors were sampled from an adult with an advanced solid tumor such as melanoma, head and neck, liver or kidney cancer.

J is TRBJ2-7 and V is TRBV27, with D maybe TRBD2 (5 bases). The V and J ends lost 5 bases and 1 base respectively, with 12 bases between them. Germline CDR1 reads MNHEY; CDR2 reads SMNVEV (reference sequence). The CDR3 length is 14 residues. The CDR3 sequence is CASSAGGRSYEQYF. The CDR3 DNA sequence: TGTGCCAGCAGTGCCGGAGGACGGTCCTACGAGCAGTACTTC.

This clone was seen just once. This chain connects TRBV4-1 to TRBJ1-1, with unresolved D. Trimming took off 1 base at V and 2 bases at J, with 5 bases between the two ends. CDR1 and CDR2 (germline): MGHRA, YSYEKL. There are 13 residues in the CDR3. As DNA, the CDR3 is TGCGCCAGCAGCCAAGGCGGTAACACTGAAGCTTTCTTT. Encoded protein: CASSQGGNTEAFF.

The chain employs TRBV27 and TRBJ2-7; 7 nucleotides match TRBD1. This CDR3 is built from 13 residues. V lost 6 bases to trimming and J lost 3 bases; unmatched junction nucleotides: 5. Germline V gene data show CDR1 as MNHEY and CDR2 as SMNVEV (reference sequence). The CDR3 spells CASRPDRDYEQYF. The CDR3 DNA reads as TGTGCCAGCAGGCCCGACAGGGACTACGAGCAGTACTTC.

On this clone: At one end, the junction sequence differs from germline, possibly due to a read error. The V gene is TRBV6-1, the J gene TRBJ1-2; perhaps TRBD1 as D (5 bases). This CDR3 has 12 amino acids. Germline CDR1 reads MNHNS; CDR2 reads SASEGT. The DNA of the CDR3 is TGTGCCAGCAGTGAAGCGCTCGGCAGGGAGGTCTTC. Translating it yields CASSEALGREVF.

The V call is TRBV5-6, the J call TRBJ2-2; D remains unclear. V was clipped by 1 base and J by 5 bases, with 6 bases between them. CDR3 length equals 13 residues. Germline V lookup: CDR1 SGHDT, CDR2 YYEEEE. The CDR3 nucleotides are TGTGCCAGCAGCTTGTTAGAGACCGGGGAGCTGTTTTTT. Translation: CASSLLETGELFF.

CDR3 sequence reads: CASSRRGNNQPQHF. CDR3 bases: TGTGCCAGCAGTCGGCGAGGAAACAATCAGCCCCAGCATTTT. The V and J genes are TRBV6-1 and TRBJ1-5; D is unclear. CDR3 length: 14 residues. Germline V gene sequence: CDR1 MNHNS, CDR2 SASEGT. The germline V and J ends were trimmed by 5 bases and 3 bases, with 11 bases remaining between them.